Listed here is a single T cell receptor beta chain. The antigen it binds to is not known. Base quality data are lacking; no much larger clone is found one base away. Using the deep immunoSEQ assay, TCR CDR3 regions were amplified from genomic DNA by multiplex PCR. Extracted genomic DNA from each cell subset was spread evenly across all wells of several immunoSEQ 96-well plates, with each plate serving as a replicate. For sorted subsets, around 200 ng genomic DNA, equal to 30,000 to 35,000 T cell genomes, was loaded into each replicate PCR. Purified libraries were measured with a Qubit 3.0 fluorometer, size-checked on a Bioanalyzer 2100, and measured again with the KAPA Library Quantification kit. A separate single-read 150-cycle Illumina NextSeq 550 flow cell was used to sequence each immunoSEQ 96-well plate. The paper's data handling went like this. Because only junctional sequences without quality scores were contained in the immunoSEQ output, filtering matching that applied to full-length reads could not be performed. To assign V/J genes and CDR3, sequences were annotated using PyIR, a Python wrapper for IgBLAST v1.9, with IMGT germline references. Reads with weak V/J assignments (E-value above 1e-6), missing CDR3, stop codons, out-of-frame junctions, or ambiguous translated residues were removed. V3J clonotypes were defined as sequences sharing an identical inferred V gene, J gene, and CDR3 amino acid sequence. Percentage overlap between repertoires was calculated by dividing the number of shared unique clonotypes by the size of the smaller repertoire. Repertoire richness was assessed with RTK rarefaction, the Chao1 estimator, and Recon v2.1 estimates of unobserved clonotypes. Generation probabilities for all TCRbeta clonotypes obtained by the gDNA method from a handful of donors were computed using OLGA. In its TCRdb copy, this immuneACCESS table keeps in-frame sequences only and misses some clones. Where compared with another copy, unresolved V genes explain less than half of these, and the others have no known cause. That table is the source of V, J and clone size, and D and trimming were worked out from the DNA. Counted in this sample were about 730,000 clones; 55% to 75% of them appeared once. The ten largest make up about 1.8% of the sample.

This record belongs to a study of shared clonotypes between healthy human individuals (dated by TCRdb to the early 2020s). With respect to the entire study: The cohort comprised a couple of women and a few men aged 18 to 49 years. Between about 0.85 and 10 billion PBMCs per donor were obtained by leukapheresis. To estimate repertoire size and how much clonotypes are shared between individuals, the study performed deep sequencing of blood TCR repertoires from a handful of healthy adults. For each donor, CD4 naive and CD4 memory were each given three plates, CD8 naive was given two plates, and CD8 memory was given one plate. To increase sequencing depth and limit assay-specific biases, different laboratories used diverse techniques to prepare libraries and sequence TCR repertoires.

Results and caveats for the whole study, not just this receptor: Incomplete sequencing was indicated by rarefaction of sorted-subset datasets, despite the large sequencing depth. Pairwise subsampling indicated that sequencing depth was expected to affect the degree of clonotype sharing among donors. Clonotypes shared by all four sorted-subset donors showed higher generation probabilities than non-shared clonotypes. Sampling was restricted to blood, and TCR repertoires in tissues likely differ from the TCR repertoires found in blood. Naive subsets generally had larger estimated clonotype richness than memory subsets. When several donors were compared, the shared fraction of clonotypes was around 5% for naive CD4, 3% to 4% for naive CD8, 2.3% for memory CD4, and around 0.4% for memory CD8. The genetic and exposure-history diversity represented was limited by the small number of donors.

Trimming at the junction amounts to 5 bases on V and 3 bases on J, and the germline ends lie 10 bases apart. From a lookup of the germline V gene, CDR1 and CDR2 are SGHAT and FQNNGV. The CDR3 measures 13 amino acids from cysteine to phenylalanine. Of all the DNA, just the CDR3 is kept, 39 bases in frame from base 1. The donors were healthy, HIV-negative adults with no recently reported acute infections or vaccinations. Only Caucasian adults living in Nashville, Tennessee, USA were represented among the donors. CD4+ T cells were enriched by magnetic negative selection; naive cells were then positively selected on CD45RA, and the negative fraction formed the memory subset. After blood collection by leukapheresis, PBMCs were isolated using Ficoll-Histopaque density gradient centrifugation and then cryopreserved in the vapor phase of liquid nitrogen. Purity and quantity of every magnetically sorted T cell population were checked by analytical flow cytometry. From each sorted fraction, genomic DNA was isolated and quantified by UV absorbance on a Nanodrop 2000c.

This receptor was taken from a woman in her 30s in good health. Sequenced input: memory CD4+ T cells sorted from blood. What this sample's cell subset or site label stands for: CD45RA-negative fraction. This sequence uses TRBV11-2 and TRBJ2-5, with the D gene not confidently named. The CDR3 region has the sequence CASSPRVEETQYF. The DNA sequence reads TGTGCCAGCAGCCCCCGGGTGGAAGAGACCCAGTACTTC.